The entry below describes one T cell receptor (beta chain). Its antigen remains unknown. The memory fraction was CD4+CD45RO+CD25- cells. The CDR3 is 12 amino acids. Trimming left V 5 bases short and J 11 bases short, with 15 bases between. Germline assignment: CDR1 MNHNY and CDR2 SVGAGI (reference sequence). The study, taken as a whole, reports: Whole repertoires were not studied in the larger cohort, only one V-J beta rearrangement. In terms of TCR gene usage, tumor memory CD4+ T cells clustered together with blood and lymph node memory CD4+ cells, as well as with lymph node naive CD4+ cells.

Constant-region reverse primers amplified full-length variable regions, followed by semi-nested Nested Universal Primer A PCR. Via MiXCR, TCRdb re-called the 5' RACE reads, giving one row per CDR3 protein. This sample yields approximately 6,300 distinct CDR3 sequences, of which about 75% are seen a single time; approximately 3.9% belongs to the top ten. This clonotype originated in a female donor with breast cancer. What was sequenced was memory CD4+ T cells sorted from a lymph node. The sample's subset: memory CD4+ T cells, CD4+CD45RO+CD25-. The chain has TRBV6-6 and TRBJ1-1; a weak D match, TRBD1 (6 bases). CDR3 in amino acids: CASSDTGWLAFF. In nucleotides, the CDR3 is TGTGCCAGCAGTGACACAGGGTGGCTTGCTTTCTTT.